This TCR beta chain was profiled in a study of T-cell memory formation after mild COVID-19. Amplification by 5'RACE using constant-segment primers produced TCR alpha and TCR beta cDNA libraries that carried sample barcodes and UMIs. TCRdb itself ran the 5' RACE reads through MiXCR, one entry per CDR3 protein. The sample includes hundreds of thousands of distinct CDR3 sequences, roughly 17% of them seen just once. This clonotype has ten or more counts. V lost 6 bases and J lost 1, with 13 bases in between. The CDR3 is 16 amino acids. The sequenced material came from PBMCs or a T cell subset sorted from them (not recorded which). The rearrangement uses TRBV12-3 or TRBV12-4 and TRBJ2-6; D not resolved. The sequence was obtained from a young man who had mild COVID-19 (a few samples of this study predate the infection). Cell type and time point are not known. The CDR3 protein is CASSGPWRSGANVLTF. DNA for the CDR3: TGTGCCAGCAGCGGTCCGTGGCGGTCTGGGGCCAACGTCCTGACTTTC.